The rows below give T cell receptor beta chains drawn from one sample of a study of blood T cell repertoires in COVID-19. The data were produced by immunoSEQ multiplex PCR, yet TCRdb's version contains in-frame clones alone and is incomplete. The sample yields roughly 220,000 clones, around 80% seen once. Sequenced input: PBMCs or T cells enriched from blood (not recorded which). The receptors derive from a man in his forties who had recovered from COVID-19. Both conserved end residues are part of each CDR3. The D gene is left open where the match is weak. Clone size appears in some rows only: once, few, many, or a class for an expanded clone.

cdr3_aa: CASSPPGSGQETQYF
cdr3_nt: TGTGCCAGCAGCCCCCCCGGTAGCGGCCAAGAGACCCAGTACTTC
v_call: TRBV11-2
d_call: NA
clone_size: NA
j_call: TRBJ2-5

cdr3_aa: CATVRGHQETQYF
cdr3_nt: TGTGCCACCGTCCGGGGTCACCAAGAGACCCAGTACTTC
v_call: TRBV2
d_call: NA
clone_size: NA
j_call: TRBJ2-5

cdr3_aa: CASSQVLARSYNEQFF
cdr3_nt: TGCGCCAGCAGCCAAGTACTAGCCCGCTCCTACAATGAGCAGTTCTTC
v_call: TRBV4-1
d_call: NA
clone_size: NA
j_call: TRBJ2-1

cdr3_aa: CASSPQPGSNEKLFF
cdr3_nt: TGTGCCAGCTCACCTCAACCCGGGAGTAATGAAAAACTGTTTTTT
v_call: TRBV18
d_call: NA
clone_size: NA
j_call: TRBJ1-4

cdr3_aa: CASSQASGGAYTGELFF
cdr3_nt: TGTGCCAGCAGCCAAGCCAGCGGGGGGGCCTACACCGGGGAGCTGTTTTTT
v_call: TRBV3-1/TRBV3-2
d_call: TRBD2
clone_size: NA
j_call: TRBJ2-2

cdr3_aa: CASSPDRTGQPQHF
cdr3_nt: TGTGCCAGCTCTCCCGACCGTACAGGTCAGCCCCAGCATTTT
v_call: TRBV18
d_call: NA
clone_size: NA
j_call: TRBJ1-5

cdr3_aa: CASSFLAPTSGTNEQFF
cdr3_nt: TGCGCCAGCAGCTTCCTAGCGCCGACTAGCGGGACTAATGAGCAGTTCTTC
v_call: TRBV5-1
d_call: TRBD2
clone_size: NA
j_call: TRBJ2-1

cdr3_aa: CASSRGVGFGEKLFF
cdr3_nt: TGTGCCAGCTCCAGGGGAGTTGGATTCGGGGAAAAACTGTTTTTT
v_call: TRBV18
d_call: NA
clone_size: once
j_call: TRBJ1-4

cdr3_aa: CASSPGWLFPLHF
cdr3_nt: TGTGCCAGCAGCCCAGGGTGGTTGTTCCCCCTCCACTTT
v_call: TRBV7-9
d_call: NA
clone_size: NA
j_call: TRBJ1-6

cdr3_aa: CASSATGGGETQYF
cdr3_nt: TGTGCCAGCAGTGCGACAGGGGGCGGTGAGACCCAGTACTTC
v_call: TRBV28
d_call: TRBD1
clone_size: few
j_call: TRBJ2-5

cdr3_aa: CASSFNPEAEQFF
cdr3_nt: TGTGCCAGCAGCTTCAATCCAGAGGCTGAGCAGTTCTTC
v_call: TRBV6-2/TRBV6-3
d_call: NA
clone_size: NA
j_call: TRBJ2-1

cdr3_aa: CASSPTFYEQYF
cdr3_nt: TGTGCCAGCAGCCCTACTTTCTACGAGCAGTACTTC
v_call: TRBV14
d_call: NA
clone_size: NA
j_call: TRBJ2-7

cdr3_aa: CASSIDHNQPQHF
cdr3_nt: TGTGCCAGTAGTATAGACCACAATCAGCCCCAGCATTTT
v_call: TRBV19
d_call: NA
clone_size: NA
j_call: TRBJ1-5

cdr3_aa: CASSEQGAPGYTF
cdr3_nt: TGCGCCAGCAGCGAGCAGGGGGCGCCTGGCTACACCTTC
v_call: TRBV5-1
d_call: TRBD1
clone_size: NA
j_call: TRBJ1-2

cdr3_aa: CASSQGRASSGNTIYF
cdr3_nt: TGCGCCAGCAGCCAAGGCAGGGCCTCCTCTGGAAACACCATATATTTT
v_call: TRBV4-1
d_call: NA
clone_size: NA
j_call: TRBJ1-3

cdr3_aa: CASSIRTSGSWNEQFF
cdr3_nt: TGTGCCAGCAGCATAAGGACTAGCGGGAGTTGGAATGAGCAGTTCTTC
v_call: TRBV9
d_call: TRBD2
clone_size: NA
j_call: TRBJ2-1

cdr3_aa: CAWSRSRVLSYEQYF
cdr3_nt: TGTGCCTGGAGTCGAAGTCGGGTCCTCTCCTACGAGCAGTACTTC
v_call: TRBV30
d_call: NA
clone_size: NA
j_call: TRBJ2-7

cdr3_aa: CASSPKRDPAYNEQFF
cdr3_nt: TGCGCCAGCAGCCCTAAGCGGGACCCAGCCTACAATGAGCAGTTCTTC
v_call: TRBV4-1
d_call: TRBD2
clone_size: NA
j_call: TRBJ2-1

cdr3_aa: CASSSGTGRYGYTF
cdr3_nt: TGTGCCAGCAGTTCCGGGACAGGGCGCTATGGCTACACCTTC
v_call: TRBV6-4
d_call: TRBD1
clone_size: few
j_call: TRBJ1-2

cdr3_aa: CASSFGTYNEKLFF
cdr3_nt: TGTGCCAGCAGCTTCGGGACATACAATGAAAAACTGTTTTTT
v_call: TRBV5-5
d_call: NA
clone_size: NA
j_call: TRBJ1-4

cdr3_aa: CASSYNRETGEQYF
cdr3_nt: TGTGCCAGCAGTTACAACCGAGAGACGGGAGAGCAGTACTTC
v_call: TRBV6-5
d_call: NA
clone_size: once
j_call: TRBJ2-7

cdr3_aa: CASSAGGPYNEQFF
cdr3_nt: TGTGCCAGTAGTGCGGGGGGGCCCTACAATGAGCAGTTCTTC
v_call: TRBV19
d_call: TRBD2
clone_size: NA
j_call: TRBJ2-1

cdr3_aa: CATSRDEGQGGEKLFF
cdr3_nt: TGTGCCACCAGCAGAGATGAGGGACAGGGAGGTGAAAAACTGTTTTTT
v_call: TRBV15
d_call: TRBD1
clone_size: NA
j_call: TRBJ1-4

cdr3_aa: CASSIPRLGSGANVLTF
cdr3_nt: TGTGCCAGTAGTATACCCCGACTAGGCTCTGGGGCCAACGTCCTGACTTTC
v_call: TRBV19
d_call: NA
clone_size: NA
j_call: TRBJ2-6

cdr3_aa: CASSVVQGNGYTF
cdr3_nt: TGTGCCAGCAGCGTAGTTCAGGGGAATGGCTACACCTTC
v_call: TRBV9
d_call: NA
clone_size: NA
j_call: TRBJ1-2

cdr3_aa: CATSRGDRFYEQYF
cdr3_nt: TGTGCCACCAGCAGAGGGGACAGGTTTTATGAGCAGTACTTC
v_call: TRBV15
d_call: TRBD1
clone_size: NA
j_call: TRBJ2-7

cdr3_aa: CASTTGGPGNTIYF
cdr3_nt: TGTGCCAGCACCACAGGGGGCCCTGGAAACACCATATATTTT
v_call: TRBV28
d_call: TRBD1
clone_size: NA
j_call: TRBJ1-3

cdr3_aa: CASSQDFFAGGDGYTF
cdr3_nt: TGCGCCAGCAGCCAAGATTTTTTCGCAGGAGGTGATGGCTACACCTTC
v_call: TRBV4-3
d_call: NA
clone_size: NA
j_call: TRBJ1-2

cdr3_aa: CASSRDVRASGGAVTQYF
cdr3_nt: TGTGCCAGCAGCCGCGACGTAAGGGCTAGCGGGGGGGCAGTGACCCAGTACTTC
v_call: TRBV5-4
d_call: TRBD2
clone_size: few
j_call: TRBJ2-5

cdr3_aa: CVSRTGFNEQFF
cdr3_nt: TGTGTCAGTCGGACAGGGTTTAATGAGCAGTTCTTC
v_call: TRBV30
d_call: TRBD1
clone_size: NA
j_call: TRBJ2-1

cdr3_aa: CSVAGGGGRVSYEQYF
cdr3_nt: TGCAGCGTTGCCGGCGGGGGGGGCAGGGTGTCTTACGAGCAGTACTTC
v_call: TRBV29-1
d_call: TRBD2
clone_size: NA
j_call: TRBJ2-7

cdr3_aa: CASSLARGGYYNEQFF
cdr3_nt: TGCGCCAGCAGCTTGGCCCGGGGTGGGTATTACAATGAGCAGTTCTTC
v_call: TRBV5-1
d_call: NA
clone_size: NA
j_call: TRBJ2-1

cdr3_aa: CAWKGQGETQYF
cdr3_nt: TGTGCCTGGAAAGGGCAGGGAGAGACCCAGTACTTC
v_call: TRBV30
d_call: NA
clone_size: NA
j_call: TRBJ2-5

cdr3_aa: CASSLLSGGEQYF
cdr3_nt: TGTGCCAGCAGCTTACTAAGTGGCGGCGAGCAGTACTTC
v_call: TRBV7-9
d_call: NA
clone_size: once
j_call: TRBJ2-7

cdr3_aa: CASSLQTQNYGYTF
cdr3_nt: TGTGCCAGCAGCTTACAGACTCAGAACTATGGCTACACCTTC
v_call: TRBV7-2
d_call: NA
clone_size: NA
j_call: TRBJ1-2

cdr3_aa: CASSGGKTEAFF
cdr3_nt: TGTGCCAGCAGCGGGGGCAAGACTGAAGCTTTCTTT
v_call: TRBV9
d_call: NA
clone_size: NA
j_call: TRBJ1-1

cdr3_aa: CASSLGVSYNSPLHF
cdr3_nt: TGCGCCAGCAGCTTGGGCGTTTCCTATAATTCACCCCTCCACTTT
v_call: TRBV5-1
d_call: NA
clone_size: NA
j_call: TRBJ1-6

cdr3_aa: CASSSGLSATNEKLFF
cdr3_nt: TGTGCCAGCAGCTCTGGACTGTCTGCAACTAATGAAAAACTGTTTTTT
v_call: TRBV7-9
d_call: NA
clone_size: NA
j_call: TRBJ1-4

cdr3_aa: CATSSGLVAGGPDTQYF
cdr3_nt: TGTGCCACCAGCAGCGGACTTGTAGCGGGGGGCCCCGATACGCAGTATTTT
v_call: TRBV15
d_call: TRBD2
clone_size: few
j_call: TRBJ2-3

cdr3_aa: CASRPSGTSTDTQYF
cdr3_nt: TGCGCCAGCCGCCCTAGCGGTACTAGCACAGATACGCAGTATTTT
v_call: TRBV4-1
d_call: TRBD2
clone_size: NA
j_call: TRBJ2-3

cdr3_aa: CASTQDYFSTDTQYF
cdr3_nt: TGCGCCAGCACCCAGGACTACTTCAGCACAGATACGCAGTATTTT
v_call: TRBV5-1
d_call: NA
clone_size: NA
j_call: TRBJ2-3

cdr3_aa: CASSFTGDGYTF
cdr3_nt: TGTGCCAGCAGTTTCACGGGGGACGGCTACACCTTC
v_call: TRBV28
d_call: NA
clone_size: once
j_call: TRBJ1-2

cdr3_aa: CASWRGGTTDTQYF
cdr3_nt: TGTGCCAGCTGGCGGGGGGGTACCACAGATACGCAGTATTTT
v_call: TRBV3-1/TRBV3-2
d_call: TRBD2
clone_size: medium-sized
j_call: TRBJ2-3

cdr3_aa: CSARKSTDTQYF
cdr3_nt: TGCAGCGCTAGAAAAAGCACAGATACGCAGTATTTT
v_call: TRBV29-1
d_call: NA
clone_size: once
j_call: TRBJ2-3

cdr3_aa: CASSLRRGNSPLHF
cdr3_nt: TGTGCCAGCAGCTTAAGGCGGGGAAATTCACCCCTCCACTTT
v_call: TRBV7-2
d_call: NA
clone_size: few
j_call: TRBJ1-6

cdr3_aa: CASSYYRGRGNEKLFF
cdr3_nt: TGTGCCAGCAGTTACTATCGAGGGCGCGGTAATGAAAAACTGTTTTTT
v_call: TRBV6-5
d_call: NA
clone_size: NA
j_call: TRBJ1-4

cdr3_aa: CASSPSGGGNQPQHF
cdr3_nt: TGTGCCAGCTCACCATCAGGGGGAGGCAATCAGCCCCAGCATTTT
v_call: TRBV18
d_call: TRBD1
clone_size: NA
j_call: TRBJ1-5

cdr3_aa: CASKPGQMNTEAFF
cdr3_nt: TGTGCCAGCAAACCGGGACAGATGAACACTGAAGCTTTCTTT
v_call: TRBV28
d_call: TRBD1
clone_size: NA
j_call: TRBJ1-1

cdr3_aa: CSALGYDTQYF
cdr3_nt: TGCAGTGCTTTGGGCTACGATACGCAGTATTTT
v_call: TRBV20-1
d_call: NA
clone_size: NA
j_call: TRBJ2-3

cdr3_aa: CASSPPGLVSPGELFF
cdr3_nt: TGCGCCAGCAGCCCACCGGGACTAGTATCGCCCGGGGAGCTGTTTTTT
v_call: TRBV5-1
d_call: TRBD2
clone_size: NA
j_call: TRBJ2-2

cdr3_aa: CASSNDQGWELFF
cdr3_nt: TGTGCCAGCAGCAACGATCAGGGATGGGAGCTGTTTTTT
v_call: TRBV7-2
d_call: NA
clone_size: NA
j_call: TRBJ2-2

cdr3_aa: CASSYTPRDNYGYTF
cdr3_nt: TGTGCCAGCAGTTACACACCCCGGGATAACTATGGCTACACCTTC
v_call: TRBV6-5
d_call: NA
clone_size: few
j_call: TRBJ1-2

cdr3_aa: CAIAKGNEQFF
cdr3_nt: TGTGCCATCGCAAAGGGGAATGAGCAGTTCTTC
v_call: TRBV10-3
d_call: NA
clone_size: NA
j_call: TRBJ2-1

cdr3_aa: CASSQGTGHENQPQHF
cdr3_nt: TGCGCCAGCAGCCAGGGGACAGGGCATGAAAATCAGCCCCAGCATTTT
v_call: TRBV5-1
d_call: TRBD1
clone_size: NA
j_call: TRBJ1-5